The rows below give T cell receptor beta chains drawn from one sample of a study of blood T cell repertoires in COVID-19. The method was immunoSEQ multiplex PCR; TCRdb's version includes in-frame clones alone and lacks a portion of them. The sample holds fewer than 100,000 clones, 85% to 90% seen once. Source material: peripheral blood. These receptors all stem from a human donor in a cohort sampled during active COVID-19. The CDR3 runs from the conserved cysteine through the conserved F or W. D genes are given only for firm matches. Part of the rows lack a size; the others show once, few, many or a class for expanded clones.

TGTGCCATCAGTGAGGCAGGGAATCAGCCCCAGCATTTT	CAISEAGNQPQHF	TRBV10-3	TRBJ1-5	once	.
TGTGCCAGCAGCGAAGGACAGCTTCAAGAGACCCAGTACTTC	CASSEGQLQETQYF	TRBV11-2	TRBJ2-5	.	.
TGTGCCAGCAGTGCCGGACAGGGGCCACGGTATGGCTACACCTTC	CASSAGQGPRYGYTF	TRBV28	TRBJ1-2	.	TRBD1
TGTGCTAGCAGCCACCCCCCGGGACTAGCGGGGACCGGGGAGCTGTTTTTT	CASSHPPGLAGTGELFF	TRBV7-7	TRBJ2-2	.	TRBD2
TGTGCCAGCAGCCCCGCCCCAGGGGAACGAGGCTACACCTTC	CASSPAPGERGYTF	TRBV3-1/TRBV3-2	TRBJ1-2	once	.
TGTGCCAGCAGCCAAGAAGTGGCGGGCCGCACCGGGGAGCTGTTTTTT	CASSQEVAGRTGELFF	TRBV14	TRBJ2-2	.	.
TGTGCCAGCAGTTACTCAGGGGCAGGCGGATATAGCAATCAGCCCCAGCATTTT	CASSYSGAGGYSNQPQHF	TRBV6-2/TRBV6-3	TRBJ1-5	few	.
TGTGCCAGCAGTCAACCGGGACAGGGGAGGGGAAGGGCTCTGTTTTTT	CASSQPGQGRGRALFF	TRBV28	TRBJ2-2	.	TRBD1
TGTGCCAGCAGCCCTAAGATGGGGCGGACCTACAATGAGCAGTTCTTC	CASSPKMGRTYNEQFF	TRBV13	TRBJ2-1	.	.
TGTGCCAGCACCCCACAGGGAGAGGGGCAGTTCTTC	CASTPQGEGQFF	TRBV2	TRBJ2-1	.	.
TGTGCCAGCAGCGTAGATGGAGCTTTCAATCAGCCCCAGCATTTT	CASSVDGAFNQPQHF	TRBV9	TRBJ1-5	.	.
TGTGCCAGCAGCTGGGGGGCGACAGGGGACTTCTCCTACGAGCAGTACTTC	CASSWGATGDFSYEQYF	TRBV5-4	TRBJ2-7	.	TRBD1
TGTGCCAGCAGTCGACAGGGTGCCTATAATTCACCCCTCCACTTT	CASSRQGAYNSPLHF	TRBV27	TRBJ1-6	few	TRBD1
TGTGCCAGCAGTTACGCATTCGGAGCGGGAGGGTATAATGAGCAGTTCTTC	CASSYAFGAGGYNEQFF	TRBV6-2/TRBV6-3	TRBJ2-1	.	TRBD2
TGTGCCAGCTCACCACCCCCAACGGGGGGGCCCCACAATGAGCAGTTCTTC	CASSPPPTGGPHNEQFF	TRBV18	TRBJ2-1	.	TRBD2
TGTGCCAGCAGCCTCACCGGGAACACCTACGAGCAGTACTTC	CASSLTGNTYEQYF	TRBV7-6	TRBJ2-7	.	.
TGTGCCAGCATCGGAAGGAGAAGGGGGCTGGTTGGCTACACCTTC	CASIGRRRGLVGYTF	TRBV28	TRBJ1-2	.	TRBD1
TGCGCCAGCAGCGACGCAGGAACAGGAAACTATGGCTACACCTTC	CASSDAGTGNYGYTF	TRBV5-1	TRBJ1-2	.	.
TGCAGCGTTAAACCGGGACAGGGGTACACTGAAGCTTTCTTT	CSVKPGQGYTEAFF	TRBV29-1	TRBJ1-1	.	TRBD1
TGTGCCAGTAGCTCCGGGGGGGGGAGGACCACAGATACGCAGTATTTT	CASSSGGGRTTDTQYF	TRBV19	TRBJ2-3	once	TRBD2
TGTGCCAGCAGCAGGTCGACACCTTACGAGCAGTACTTC	CASSRSTPYEQYF	TRBV14	TRBJ2-7	.	.
TGTGCCAGCCAGACAGGGATCTACAATGAGCAGTTCTTC	CASQTGIYNEQFF	TRBV2	TRBJ2-1	.	TRBD1
TGCGCCAGCAGCTTGAGGTATAGCGGAGCCTACGAGCAGTACTTC	CASSLRYSGAYEQYF	TRBV5-1	TRBJ2-7	.	.
TGCGCCAGCAGCTTAAGGCGGGAGGGTGAGCAGTTCTTC	CASSLRREGEQFF	TRBV5-1	TRBJ2-1	.	TRBD2
TGTGCCAGCAGTGATGGTCAGGGAAGGGGAGAGACCCAGTACTTC	CASSDGQGRGETQYF	TRBV2	TRBJ2-5	few	.
TGTGCCAGCAGTGTGTTGCTAGCGGGAGGCGGAGAGACCCAGTACTTC	CASSVLLAGGGETQYF	TRBV2	TRBJ2-5	.	TRBD2
TGCGCCAGCAGCTTGGCCTACGGACAGCAAGAGACCCAGTACTTC	CASSLAYGQQETQYF	TRBV5-1	TRBJ2-5	.	.
TGTGCCAGCAGAGGGACAGGGGGTATTTATGGCTACACCTTC	CASRGTGGIYGYTF	TRBV6-4	TRBJ1-2	.	TRBD1
TGTGCCAGCAGCCGCGACACCTACGAGCAGTACTTC	CASSRDTYEQYF	TRBV7-2	TRBJ2-7	.	.
TGTGCCAGCAGCTTAGGAGGGCTGAACCGGGGTGGCTACACCTTC	CASSLGGLNRGGYTF	TRBV7-9	TRBJ1-2	few	.
TGTGCCAGCAGAGTGACAGGCAGCTCCTACGAGCAGTACTTC	CASRVTGSSYEQYF	TRBV6-5	TRBJ2-7	once	.
TGTGCCAGTACCCCCCGGGACAGGGGGATGAACACTGAAGCTTTCTTT	CASTPRDRGMNTEAFF	TRBV19	TRBJ1-1	.	TRBD1
TGTGCCAGCAGTTACGTTTCCGGCTACAATGAGCAGTTCTTC	CASSYVSGYNEQFF	TRBV6-6	TRBJ2-1	.	.
TGTGCCAGCAGTTTATCCGGACAGGGTTCCACTGAAGCTTTCTTT	CASSLSGQGSTEAFF	TRBV27	TRBJ1-1	.	TRBD1
TGTGCCAGTAGTATAGGGGGTAGCGGGGGCTATCAAGAGACCCAGTACTTC	CASSIGGSGGYQETQYF	TRBV19	TRBJ2-5	.	TRBD2
TGTGCCAGTTCAAGGGAGCCAAACTACGAGCAGTACTTC	CASSREPNYEQYF	TRBV19	TRBJ2-7	.	.
TGTGCCAGCAGCTGGGAGGGGGACTATACCTACGAGCAGTACTTC	CASSWEGDYTYEQYF	TRBV5-5	TRBJ2-7	.	.
TGTGCCAGCAGCGTTGCCCAGCGGGGCGGTGACGGCTACACCTTC	CASSVAQRGGDGYTF	TRBV2	TRBJ1-2	.	.
TGTGCCAGCAGCTTTTTTGGGACTAGCGGATCCTACGAGCAGTACTTC	CASSFFGTSGSYEQYF	TRBV5-6	TRBJ2-7	.	TRBD2
TGTGCCAGCAGCCTACAGACAGGGAACACTGAAGCTTTCTTT	CASSLQTGNTEAFF	TRBV7-9	TRBJ1-1	.	.
TGTGCCAGTAGTCCAGGGGCTGAAGCTTTCTTT	CASSPGAEAFF	TRBV19	TRBJ1-1	.	.